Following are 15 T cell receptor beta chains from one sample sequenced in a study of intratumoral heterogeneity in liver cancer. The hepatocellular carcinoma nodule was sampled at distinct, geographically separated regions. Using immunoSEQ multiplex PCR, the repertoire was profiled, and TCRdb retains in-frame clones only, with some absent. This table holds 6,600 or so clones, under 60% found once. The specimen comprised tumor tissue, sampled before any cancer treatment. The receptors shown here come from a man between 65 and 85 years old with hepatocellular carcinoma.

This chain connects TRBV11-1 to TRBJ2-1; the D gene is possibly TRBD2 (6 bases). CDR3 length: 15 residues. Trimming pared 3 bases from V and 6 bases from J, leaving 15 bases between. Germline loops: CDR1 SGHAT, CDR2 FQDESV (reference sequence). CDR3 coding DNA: TGTGCCAGCAGCTTTTGGCGGGCGGGGATCAATGAGCAGTTCTTC. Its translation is CASSFWRAGINEQFF.

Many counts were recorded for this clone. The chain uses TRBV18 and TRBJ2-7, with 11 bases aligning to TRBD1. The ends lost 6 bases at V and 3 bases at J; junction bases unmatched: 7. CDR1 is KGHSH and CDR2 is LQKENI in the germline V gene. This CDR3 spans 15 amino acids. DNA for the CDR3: TGTGCCAGCTCCCGGGCCGGGACAGGGGGCTACGAGCAGTACTTC. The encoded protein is CASSRAGTGGYEQYF.

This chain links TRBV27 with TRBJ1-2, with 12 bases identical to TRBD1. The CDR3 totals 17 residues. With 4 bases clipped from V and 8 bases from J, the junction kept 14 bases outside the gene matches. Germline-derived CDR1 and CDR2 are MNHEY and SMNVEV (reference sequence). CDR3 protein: CASSSGPGTGGAEGYTF. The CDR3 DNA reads TGTGCCAGCAGTTCCGGCCCCGGGACAGGGGGCGCGGAAGGCTACACCTTC.

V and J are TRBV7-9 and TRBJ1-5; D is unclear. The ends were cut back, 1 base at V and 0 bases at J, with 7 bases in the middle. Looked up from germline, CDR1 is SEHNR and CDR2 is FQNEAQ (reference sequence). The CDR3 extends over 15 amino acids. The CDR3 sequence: CASSLGQFSNQPQHF. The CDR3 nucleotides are TGTGCCAGCAGCTTAGGGCAGTTTAGCAATCAGCCCCAGCATTTT. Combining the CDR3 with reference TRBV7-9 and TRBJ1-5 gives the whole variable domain DTGVSQNPRHKITKRGQNVTFRCDPISEHNRLYWYRQTLGQGPEFLTYFQNEAQLEKSRLLSDRFSAERPKGSFSTLEIQRTEQGDSAMYLCASSLGQFSNQPQHFGDGTRLSIL.

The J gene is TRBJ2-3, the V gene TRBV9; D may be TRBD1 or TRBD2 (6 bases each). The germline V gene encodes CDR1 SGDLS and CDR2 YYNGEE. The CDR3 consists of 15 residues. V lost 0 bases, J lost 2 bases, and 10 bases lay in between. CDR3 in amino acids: CASSVVGGTTDTQYF. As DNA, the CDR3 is TGTGCCAGCAGCGTAGTGGGGGGCACCACAGATACGCAGTATTTT.

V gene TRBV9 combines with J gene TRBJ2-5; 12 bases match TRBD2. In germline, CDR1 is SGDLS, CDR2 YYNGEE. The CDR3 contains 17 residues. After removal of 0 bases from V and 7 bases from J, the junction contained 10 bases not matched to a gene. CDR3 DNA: TGTGCCAGCAGCGTAGGGACTAGCGGGGCCACCGTGGGGACCCAGTACTTC. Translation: CASSVGTSGATVGTQYF.

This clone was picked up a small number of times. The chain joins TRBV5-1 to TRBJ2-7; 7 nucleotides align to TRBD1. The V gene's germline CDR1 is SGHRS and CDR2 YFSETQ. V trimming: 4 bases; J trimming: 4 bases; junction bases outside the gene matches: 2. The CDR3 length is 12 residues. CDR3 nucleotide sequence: TGCGCCAGCAGCCCGACAGGGTACGAGCAGTACGTC. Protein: CASSPTGYEQYV.

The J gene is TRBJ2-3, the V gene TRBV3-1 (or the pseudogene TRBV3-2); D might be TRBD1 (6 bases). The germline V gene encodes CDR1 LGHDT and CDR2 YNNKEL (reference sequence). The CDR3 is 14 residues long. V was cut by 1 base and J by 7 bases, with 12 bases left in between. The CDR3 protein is CASSQVLGTHTQYF. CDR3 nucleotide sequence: TGTGCCAGCAGCCAAGTCTTGGGGACACATACGCAGTATTTT.

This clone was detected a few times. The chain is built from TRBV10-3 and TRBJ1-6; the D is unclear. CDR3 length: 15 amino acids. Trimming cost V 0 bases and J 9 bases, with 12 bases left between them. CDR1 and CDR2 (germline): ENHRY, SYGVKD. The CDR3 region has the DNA TGTGCCATCAGTGAGTCGAAGGGCAGTGGTTCACCCCTCCACTTT. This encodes CAISESKGSGSPLHF.

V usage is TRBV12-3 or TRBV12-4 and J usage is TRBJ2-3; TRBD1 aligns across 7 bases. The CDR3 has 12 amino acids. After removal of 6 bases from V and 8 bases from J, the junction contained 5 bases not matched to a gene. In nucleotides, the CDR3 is TGTGCCAGCAGCCCGGGACAGCTTACGCAGTATTTT. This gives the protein CASSPGQLTQYF.

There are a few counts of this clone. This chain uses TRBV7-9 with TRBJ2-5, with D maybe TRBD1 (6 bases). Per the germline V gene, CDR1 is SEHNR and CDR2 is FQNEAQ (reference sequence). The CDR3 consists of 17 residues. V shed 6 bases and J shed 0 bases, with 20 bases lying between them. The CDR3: CASRHNPPHRDQETQYF. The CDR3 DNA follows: TGTGCCAGCAGACATAACCCCCCTCACAGGGACCAAGAGACCCAGTACTTC.

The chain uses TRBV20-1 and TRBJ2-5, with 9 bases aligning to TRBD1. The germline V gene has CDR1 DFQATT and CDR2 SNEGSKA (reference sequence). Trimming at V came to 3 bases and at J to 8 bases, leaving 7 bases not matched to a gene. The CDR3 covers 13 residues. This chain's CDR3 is CSASSRQGGTQYF. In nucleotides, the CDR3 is TGCAGTGCTAGTTCTCGACAGGGGGGAACCCAGTACTTC.

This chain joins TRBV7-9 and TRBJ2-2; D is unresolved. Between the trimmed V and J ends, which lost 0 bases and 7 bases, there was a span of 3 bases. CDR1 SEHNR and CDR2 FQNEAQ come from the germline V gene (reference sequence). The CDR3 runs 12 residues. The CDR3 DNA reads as TGTGCCAGCAGCTTAGCCGTCGGGGAGCTGTTTTTT. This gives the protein CASSLAVGELFF.

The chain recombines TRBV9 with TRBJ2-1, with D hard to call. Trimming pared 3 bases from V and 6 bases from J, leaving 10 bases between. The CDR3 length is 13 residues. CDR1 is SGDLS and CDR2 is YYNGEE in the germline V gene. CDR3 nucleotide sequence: TGTGCCAGCAGCGGAAATAGCCCCAATGAGCAGTTCTTC. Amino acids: CASSGNSPNEQFF.

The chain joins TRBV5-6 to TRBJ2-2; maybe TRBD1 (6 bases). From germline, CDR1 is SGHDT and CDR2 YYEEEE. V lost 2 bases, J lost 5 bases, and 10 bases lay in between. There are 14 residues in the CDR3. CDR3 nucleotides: TGTGCCAGCAGCTTCATGGACAGTACCGGGGAGCTGTTTTTT. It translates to CASSFMDSTGELFF. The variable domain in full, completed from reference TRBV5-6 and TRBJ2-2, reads DAGVTQSPTHLIKTRGQQVTLRCSPKSGHDTVSWYQQALGQGPQFIFQYYEEEERQRGNFPDRFSGHQFPNYSSELNVNALLLGDSALYLCASSFMDSTGELFFGEGSRLTVL.